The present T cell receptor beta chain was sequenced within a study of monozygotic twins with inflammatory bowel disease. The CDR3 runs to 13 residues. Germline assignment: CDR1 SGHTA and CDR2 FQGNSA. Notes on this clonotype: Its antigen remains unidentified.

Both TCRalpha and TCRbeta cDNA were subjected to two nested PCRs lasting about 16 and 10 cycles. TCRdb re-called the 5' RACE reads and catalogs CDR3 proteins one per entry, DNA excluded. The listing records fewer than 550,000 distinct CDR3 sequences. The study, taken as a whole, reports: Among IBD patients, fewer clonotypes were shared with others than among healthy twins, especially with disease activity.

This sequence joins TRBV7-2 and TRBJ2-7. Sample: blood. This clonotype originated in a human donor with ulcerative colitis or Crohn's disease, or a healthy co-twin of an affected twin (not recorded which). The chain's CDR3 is CASSLGLNYEQYF.